This T cell receptor beta chain came from a study of cytomegalovirus exposure and HLA in healthy donors. About the research overall: Earlier sequencing of about 179 million T cells yielded 90 million to 140 million unique TCR beta sequences.

Primers for the PCR totalled 60 Vbeta and 13 Jbeta. Assay used: immunoSEQ multiplex PCR; TCRdb lists only in-frame clones, some missing. The sample holds just over 150,000 clones, over 65% seen once. This clone was observed a single time. The V gene end was trimmed by 0 bases and the J gene end by 5 bases; junction bases not matched to a gene: 2. Per the germline V gene, CDR1 is MRHNA and CDR2 is SNTAGT. CDR3 length: 15 amino acids. This receptor was identified in a woman aged 40 to 50 in good health and CMV-seronegative. The rearrangement joins TRBV6-4 to TRBJ2-1, with 9 nucleotides matching TRBD2. Specimen: PBMCs. The CDR3 protein is CASSDSRGGNNEQFF. CDR3 sequence (DNA): TGTGCCAGCAGTGACTCGCGGGGGGGAAACAATGAGCAGTTCTTC.